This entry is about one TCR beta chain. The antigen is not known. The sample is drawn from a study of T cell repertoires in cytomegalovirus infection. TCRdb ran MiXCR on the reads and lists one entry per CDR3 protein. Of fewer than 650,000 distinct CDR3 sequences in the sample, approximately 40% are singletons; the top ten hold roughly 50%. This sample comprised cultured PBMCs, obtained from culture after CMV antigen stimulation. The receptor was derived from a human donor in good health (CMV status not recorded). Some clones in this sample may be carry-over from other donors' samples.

The CDR3 sequence is CASSRRSQRGYTF. The CDR3 nucleotides are TGTGCCAGCAGCCGCAGGAGCCAGCGGGGCTACACCTTC. The chain carries TRBV12-3 or TRBV12-4 and TRBJ1-2; D gene uncertain. V lost 6 bases and J lost 8, with 16 bases in between. This CDR3 has 13 residues.